A single sample is the source of the 26 T cell receptor beta chains below, sequenced in a study of OX40 agonist ivuxolimab in advanced cancers. TCRdb's copy holds only in-frame clones and misses some; the assay was immunoSEQ multiplex PCR. The sample has around 35,000 clones, around 73% seen once. Here the sequenced sample was CD4+ or CD8+ T cells sorted from blood, taken in a trial of the OX40 agonist ivuxolimab. Receptor source: an adult with an advanced solid tumor such as melanoma, head and neck, liver or kidney cancer.

The rearrangement uses TRBV19 and TRBJ1-4; 7 bases are a match to TRBD1. J was trimmed by 5 bases and V by 6 bases; bases with no gene match: 6. The CDR3 is 14 residues long. Germline loops: CDR1 LNHDA, CDR2 SQIVND (reference sequence). CDR3 in DNA: TGTGCCAGTAGGCCGGGACAGAGGAATGAAAAACTGTTTTTT. Protein: CASRPGQRNEKLFF.

This sequence joins TRBV5-6 and TRBJ1-2; the D is unclear. Per germline, CDR1 SGHDT and CDR2 YYEEEE. Trimming stripped 4 bases from V and 4 bases from J, with 8 bases between. The CDR3 spans 12 residues. CDR3 loop: CASSAEFYGYTF. As DNA, the CDR3 is TGTGCCAGCAGCGCGGAATTCTATGGCTACACCTTC.

This rearrangement joins TRBV28 to TRBJ1-3, with D hard to call. The CDR3 contains 14 residues. CDR1 and CDR2 (germline): MDHEN, SYDVKM. Trimming stripped 2 bases from V and 2 bases from J, with 7 bases between. Here the CDR3 DNA reads TGTGCCAGCAGTTTAAGAGGAGCTGGAAACACCATATATTTT. Protein sequence: CASSLRGAGNTIYF.

The gene calls are TRBV11-2 and TRBJ1-1; D gene uncertain. Trimming removed 5 bases from V and 0 bases from J, with 13 bases in between. There are 15 residues in the CDR3. CDR1 is SGHAT, CDR2 FQNNGV, per germline. The DNA for the CDR3 is TGTGCCAGCAGCCCGTGGACTGCCATGAACACTGAAGCTTTCTTT. Protein: CASSPWTAMNTEAFF.

This clone appeared once. Distinct nucleotide sequences in the sample also encode this CDR3. V usage is TRBV27 and J usage is TRBJ2-1; no firm D call. This CDR3 has 13 residues. With 3 bases removed from V and 0 bases from J, the gap between germline ends came to 3 bases. In germline, CDR1 is MNHEY, CDR2 SMNVEV (reference sequence). CDR3 DNA: TGTGCCAGCAGTTTGGACTCCTACAATGAGCAGTTCTTC. Encoded protein: CASSLDSYNEQFF.

The genes are TRBV5-6 and TRBJ2-1; 7 nucleotides line up with TRBD1. Germline trimming cut 0 bases from V and 12 bases from J; bases unmatched to any gene: 3. CDR1 and CDR2 (germline): SGHDT, YYEEEE. The CDR3 runs 12 residues. In nucleotides, the CDR3 is TGTGCCAGCAGCTTGGTTAACAGGGGGCAGTTCTTC. This translates into CASSLVNRGQFF.

The V call is TRBV28, the J call TRBJ1-3; D not certain. CDR3 length: 15 amino acids. Germline V gene data show CDR1 as MDHEN and CDR2 as SYDVKM. Trimming pared 6 bases from V and 0 bases from J, leaving 12 bases between. The CDR3 DNA follows: TGTGCCAGCAGCTCCAATTGGTACTCTGGAAACACCATATATTTT. Protein sequence: CASSSNWYSGNTIYF. Based on the CDR3 plus reference TRBV28 and TRBJ1-3, the full variable domain is DVKVTQSSRYLVKRTGEKVFLECVQDMDHENMFWYRQDPGLGLRLIYFSYDVKMKEKGDIPEGYSVSREKKERFSLILESASTNQTSMYLCASSSNWYSGNTIYFGEGSWLTVV.

This chain links TRBV15 with TRBJ1-6; D is unresolved. CDR1 is LNHNV and CDR2 is YYDKDF in the germline V gene (reference sequence). The V and J ends lost 0 bases and 6 bases respectively, with 9 bases between them. The CDR3 runs 15 residues. The CDR3: CATSRDTQANSPLHF. CDR3 sequence (DNA): TGTGCCACCAGCAGAGATACCCAAGCTAATTCACCCCTCCACTTT. The entire variable domain, with the rest obtained from reference TRBV15 and TRBJ1-6, is as follows: DAMVIQNPRYQVTQFGKPVTLSCSQTLNHNVMYWYQQKSSQAPKLLFHYYDKDFNNEADTPDNFQSRRPNTSFCFLDIRSPGLGDTAMYLCATSRDTQANSPLHFGNGTRLTVT.

The chain combines TRBV5-1 with TRBJ2-7; TRBD1 matches 7 bases. Per the germline V gene, CDR1 is SGHRS and CDR2 is YFSETQ. The CDR3 runs 14 residues. Losses at the gene ends were 4 bases for V and 2 bases for J; bases not matched to a gene: 6. The CDR3: CASSPGDSTYEQYF. The CDR3 DNA follows: TGCGCCAGCAGCCCCGGGGACAGCACCTACGAGCAGTACTTC.

J is TRBJ1-4 and V is TRBV19, with 7 bases matching TRBD1. Trimming at V came to 7 bases and at J to 5 bases, leaving 4 bases not matched to a gene. The germline CDR1 and CDR2 sequences are LNHDA and SQIVND (reference sequence). The CDR3 has 13 amino acids. CDR3 in amino acids: CASTPTGNEKLFF. In nucleotides, the CDR3 is TGTGCCAGTACCCCGACAGGGAATGAAAAACTGTTTTTT.

The CDR3 region is CASSQGGLAGQETQYF. The CDR3 DNA follows: TGTGCCAGCAGCCAAGGCGGGCTAGCGGGCCAAGAGACCCAGTACTTC. This chain links TRBV14 with TRBJ2-5; 8 bases fit TRBD2. CDR1 is SGHDN and CDR2 is FVKESK in the germline V gene. CDR3 length: 16 residues. The junction had 5 bases not matched to a gene; V was cut back by 1 base and J by 1 base. Full variable domain (remainder filled in from reference TRBV14 and TRBJ2-5): EAGVTQFPSHSVIEKGQTVTLRCDPISGHDNLYWYRRVMGKEIKFLLHFVKESKQDESGMPNNRFLAERTGGTYSTLKVQPAELEDSGVYFCASSQGGLAGQETQYFGPGTRLLVL.

Notes on this clone: Possible read error: a much larger clone is one base away. The conserved final phenylalanine or tryptophan is absent from the CDR3, which likely points to a read error. The chain has TRBV5-6 and TRBJ2-7; D not resolved. V lost 7 bases, J lost 0 bases, and 8 bases lay in between. The germline CDR1 and CDR2 sequences are SGHDT and YYEEEE. The CDR3 has 12 residues. This chain's CDR3 is CASGSGSYEQYL. The DNA for the CDR3 is TGTGCCAGCGGCTCGGGCTCCTACGAGCAGTACCTC.

The chain recombines TRBV18 with TRBJ2-2, with 12 bases lining up with TRBD1. Unmatched junction bases numbered 8, after V lost 4 bases and J lost 2 bases. The CDR3 is 18 amino acids. Germline V gene sequence: CDR1 KGHSH, CDR2 LQKENI. CDR3 DNA: TGTGCCAGCTCACTCCCGGGACAGGGGGCCCTAAACACCGGGGAGCTGTTTTTT. Translated: CASSLPGQGALNTGELFF.

The genes are TRBV5-1 and TRBJ1-5, with D unresolved. Between the trimmed V and J ends, which lost 4 bases and 0 bases, there was a span of 14 bases. The CDR3 runs to 16 residues. The germline CDR1 and CDR2 sequences are SGHRS and YFSETQ. For the CDR3, the DNA is TGCGCCAGCAGCCCGGGGAGTGTTTTTAGCAATCAGCCCCAGCATTTT. Translating gives CASSPGSVFSNQPQHF.

The genes are TRBV5-8 and TRBJ2-1; D unclear. V was clipped by 4 bases and J by 0 bases, with 11 bases between them. The V gene's germline CDR1 is SGHTS and CDR2 YDEGEE. This CDR3 is 15 amino acids long. The CDR3 here is CASSLTRSSYNEQFF. The CDR3, as DNA: TGTGCCAGCAGCCTGACCCGGAGCTCCTACAATGAGCAGTTCTTC.

Details on this clone: The junction departs from the called germline gene at one end, perhaps through a read error. The chain employs TRBV11-2 and TRBJ2-2; TRBD1 matches at 8 bases. Per the germline V gene, CDR1 is SGHAT and CDR2 is FQNNGV. The CDR3 has 16 amino acids. Here the CDR3 reads CASSPLRQGNAGELFF. In DNA, the CDR3 is TGTGCCAGCAGCCCCCTGAGACAGGGGAACGCCGGGGAGCTGTTTTTT. Variable domain in full (rest from reference TRBV11-2 and TRBJ2-2): EAGVAQSPRYKIIEKRQSVAFWCNPISGHATLYWYQQILGQGPKLLIQFQNNGVVDDSQLPKDRFSAERLKGVDSTLKIQPAKLEDSAVYLCASSPLRQGNAGELFFGEGSRLTVL.

In this sample, this clone is medium-sized. This chain links TRBV7-2 with TRBJ2-1, with D unresolved. V lost 3 bases and J 10 bases, leaving 7 bases between the germline ends. Germline V CDR1 and CDR2: SGHTA, FQGNSA. This CDR3 is 11 amino acids long. DNA for the CDR3: TGTGCCAGCAGCTTGCAGTTGGAGCAGTTCTTC. Translated, it gives CASSLQLEQFF.

This clone was counted once. CDR3 sequence: CASSLDPGGQGSYNSPLHF. The CDR3 DNA follows: TGCGCCAGCAGCCTAGACCCGGGGGGGCAGGGGTCCTATAATTCACCCCTCCACTTT. This rearrangement joins TRBV4-1 to TRBJ1-6, with a tentative D call TRBD1 (6 bases). Trimming took 4 bases from V and 1 from J, leaving 20 bases between them. The CDR3 runs 19 residues. Germline CDR1 is MGHRA and CDR2 is YSYEKL.

This clone was counted between two and nine times. J is TRBJ1-5 and V is TRBV4-1; D not resolved. The CDR3 covers 15 residues. Germline values: CDR1 MGHRA, CDR2 YSYEKL. The V and J ends lost 0 bases and 4 bases respectively, with 10 bases between them. The CDR3 bases are TGCGCCAGCAGCCAAGATGACCGGATTAATCAGCCCCAGCATTTT. Translated, it gives CASSQDDRINQPQHF.

This clone was observed a handful of times. The rearrangement links TRBV27 to TRBJ1-5, with no clear D. The CDR3 extends over 14 amino acids. CDR1 MNHEY and CDR2 SMNVEV come from the germline V gene (reference sequence). V lost 2 bases to trimming and J lost 6 bases, with 11 bases between them. In DNA, the CDR3 is TGTGCCAGCAGTTTAGGGCGGTCTATTCAGCCCCAGCATTTT. The encoded protein is CASSLGRSIQPQHF.

This chain links TRBV29-1 with TRBJ2-1; D tentatively reads TRBD1 or TRBD2 (5 bases each). V was trimmed by 6 bases and J by 5 bases, leaving 14 bases between them. Germline values: CDR1 SQVTM, CDR2 ANQGSEA. This CDR3 has 13 residues. The CDR3 loop is CSVASGTNNEQFF. DNA of the CDR3: TGCAGCGTCGCCTCCGGGACGAACAATGAGCAGTTCTTC.

The genes are TRBV15 and TRBJ2-1, with 8 nucleotides matching TRBD2. J was trimmed by 8 bases and V by 1 base; bases with no gene match: 10. Germline V gene sequence: CDR1 LNHNV, CDR2 YYDKDF (reference sequence). This CDR3 is built from 16 residues. CDR3 amino acids: CATSRVGAGGGDEQFF. The CDR3 DNA follows: TGTGCCACCAGCAGAGTCGGGGCGGGAGGCGGCGATGAGCAGTTCTTC.

V is TRBV19 and J is TRBJ2-7; 11 positions match TRBD2. The CDR3 contains 15 residues. After removal of 5 bases from V and 7 bases from J, the junction contained 10 bases not matched to a gene. Germline V lookup: CDR1 LNHDA, CDR2 SQIVND (reference sequence). The CDR3 DNA follows: TGTGCCAGTAGTTACGGGACTAGCGGTTCGCTGGAGCAGTACTTC. This gives the protein CASSYGTSGSLEQYF. Complete variable domain (other parts from reference TRBV19 and TRBJ2-7): DGGITQSPKYLFRKEGQNVTLSCEQNLNHDAMYWYRQDPGQGLRLIYYSQIVNDFQKGDIAEGYSVSREKKESFPLTVTSAQKNPTAFYLCASSYGTSGSLEQYFGPGTRLTVT.

The V call is TRBV5-6, the J call TRBJ2-2; 10 bases align to TRBD2. In germline, CDR1 is SGHDT, CDR2 YYEEEE. This CDR3 spans 15 amino acids. V was pared by 0 bases and J by 6 bases, with 2 bases of the junction left unmatched. The CDR3 sequence: CASSLVGLASGELFF. The CDR3 nucleotides are TGTGCCAGCAGCTTGGTGGGACTAGCGTCCGGGGAGCTGTTTTTT.

This CDR3 is CASSESWDLSGYTF. The CDR3 DNA reads TGTGCCAGCAGTGAATCCTGGGATCTCTCTGGCTACACCTTC. This rearrangement joins TRBV2 to TRBJ1-2; the D is unclear. The CDR3 covers 14 residues. Looked up from germline, CDR1 is SNHLY and CDR2 is FYNNEI. With 2 bases removed from V and 7 bases from J, the gap between germline ends came to 14 bases.

The J gene is TRBJ2-1, the V gene TRBV2; maybe TRBD2 (7 bases). V was shortened by 0 bases and J by 12 bases, with 21 bases between the two germline ends. This CDR3 contains 16 residues. Germline CDR1 reads SNHLY; CDR2 reads FYNNEI. The CDR3 sequence: CASSEARLAVTRGQFF. The CDR3 nucleotides read TGTGCCAGCAGTGAAGCGCGGCTAGCGGTAACCAGGGGGCAGTTCTTC.